These 8 T cell receptor beta chains share one sample of origin, sequenced in a study of yellow fever vaccine responses in identical twins. In TCRdb, the RT-PCR reads were re-called with MiXCR into one record per CDR3 protein. The top ten hold about 1.5% of the sample, which has approximately 12,000 distinct CDR3 sequences, 70% to 90% seen once. Sample: T cells from blood (PBMCs), unsorted or a sorted subset (not recorded which), taken before or after yellow fever vaccination (not recorded which). These receptors were collected from a woman under 30 who received the yellow fever vaccine.

The rearrangement uses TRBV29-1 and TRBJ2-5, with D perhaps TRBD1 (6 bases). The V end lost 4 bases, the J end lost 5 bases, and 11 bases lay between the germline ends. The CDR3 is 12 residues long. Germline lookup yields CDR1 SQVTM and CDR2 ANQGSEA. CDR3 nucleotides: TGCAGCGTTGTCAGGGGTCTGGAGACCCAGTACTTC. Protein: CSVVRGLETQYF. Full variable domain (rest looked up from reference TRBV29-1 and TRBJ2-5): SAVISQKPSRDICQRGTSLTIQCQVDSQVTMMFWYRQQPGQSLTLIATANQGSEATYESGFVIDKFPISRPNLTFSTLTVSNMSPEDSSIYLCSVVRGLETQYFGPGTRLLVL.

The gene calls are TRBV29-1 and TRBJ2-1; 11 bases line up with TRBD2. Germline CDR1 is SQVTM and CDR2 is ANQGSEA. V lost 1 base to trimming and J lost 9 bases; unmatched junction nucleotides: 2. This CDR3 has 13 amino acids. The CDR3 sequence: CSVEVSGRVEQFF. The CDR3 coding sequence is TGCAGCGTTGAAGTTAGCGGGAGGGTTGAGCAGTTCTTC.

J is TRBJ2-7 and V is TRBV12-3 or TRBV12-4; D may correspond to TRBD1 or TRBD2 (5 bases each). Trimming stripped 3 bases from V and 0 bases from J, with 9 bases between. The CDR3 contains 14 residues. CDR3 sequence (DNA): TGTGCCAGCAGTTTTAGAGGGACCTCCTACGAGCAGTACTTC. It yields the protein CASSFRGTSYEQYF.

This clonotype showed up just a few times. This chain connects TRBV24-1 to TRBJ1-2; D is unclear. Germline CDR1 and CDR2: KGHDR and SFDVKD. This CDR3 is built from 11 residues. Trimming shortened V by 6 bases and J by 8 bases, and 9 bases separated the two germline ends. For the CDR3, the DNA is TGTGCCACCAGTTCGCATCGGGGCTACACCTTC. It encodes CATSSHRGYTF.

This clonotype appeared once. The chain recombines TRBV18 with TRBJ2-7, with 7 bases that match TRBD1. This CDR3 is 14 amino acids long. The J segment lost 2 bases and the V segment lost 4 bases, leaving 5 bases of the junction unmatched. Germline CDR1 KGHSH, CDR2 LQKENI. CDR3 loop: CASSRSGTAYEQYF. CDR3 sequence (DNA): TGTGCCAGCTCACGTTCCGGGACAGCCTACGAGCAGTACTTC.

The CDR3 loop reads CASSDRHQETQYF. CDR3 coding DNA: TGTGCCAGCAGTGACAGGCACCAAGAGACCCAGTACTTC. The chain recombines TRBV2 with TRBJ2-5, with D uncertain. Germline lookup yields CDR1 SNHLY and CDR2 FYNNEI. Trimming took 3 bases from V and 0 from J, leaving 5 bases between them. This CDR3 spans 13 amino acids.

V is TRBV3-1 and J is TRBJ2-7; possible D gene TRBD1, 6 bases. CDR1 and CDR2 (germline): LGHDT, YNNKEL (reference sequence). Trimming removed 1 base at V and 7 bases at J, with 11 bases between. The CDR3 is made up of 13 amino acids. CDR3: CASSQVLQGEQYF. The CDR3 bases are TGTGCCAGCAGCCAAGTTCTTCAGGGGGAGCAGTACTTC.

The CDR3 loop reads CASSSGLANGDTQYF. CDR3 coding DNA: TGTGCCAGCAGCTCAGGACTAGCGAACGGGGATACGCAGTATTTT. This chain connects TRBV7-1 to TRBJ2-3, with 8 positions matching TRBD2. TRBV7-1 is sorted into the ORF group, with uncertain function. After removal of 1 base from V and 6 bases from J, the junction contained 6 bases not matched to a gene. This CDR3 region has 15 residues.